This T cell receptor delta chain was observed in a study of gamma-delta chains in newborns, infants, children. Overall study context: Microbial exposure reportedly drives polyclonal innate γδ T cell expansion after birth.

V was trimmed by 4 bases and J by 0 bases, leaving 16 bases between them. This CDR3 has 15 residues. Per the germline V gene, CDR1 is NSMFDY and CDR2 is ISSIKDK. TCRdb re-called clones from the reads via CATT. This sample has 9,500 to 13,000 delta-chain clones, with 3.5% found just once. This sequence originates from a child who was a newborn, infant or young child, either healthy, febrile or measles-vaccinated (not recorded which). The sequencing input was blood. The J gene is TRDJ1, the V gene TRAV29/DV5; D might be TRDD2 (6 bases). This CDR3 is CAASYGTGYTDKLIF. The CDR3 DNA follows: TGTGCAGCATCCTACGGCACCGGGTACACCGATAAACTCATCTTT.